Listed here are 2 T cell receptor beta chains from one sample, sequenced in a study of T cells in Graves' hyperthyroidism and ophthalmopathy. RNA transcripts gave rise to amplified TCR beta CDR3 regions. Researchers ran a first-round RT-PCR on the TCR CDR3 using the HTBI primer set. In TCRdb, the multiplex PCR reads were re-called with MiXCR into one record per CDR3 protein. The table has more than 500,000 distinct CDR3 sequences, over 12% seen once. Sequencing was done on a sample of blood. The receptors stem from a woman aged 40-49 years with Graves' ophthalmopathy.

This chain connects TRBV28 to TRBJ1-1; D ambiguous. This CDR3 is built from 15 residues. Germline V gene lookup returns CDR1 MDHEN and CDR2 SYDVKM. Deletions cut 6 bases from V and 1 base from J, with 15 bases between. The CDR3 sequence: CASRLTAAGNTEAFF. CDR3 nucleotides: TGTGCCAGCAGACTAACAGCGGCGGGGAACACTGAAGCTTTCTTT.

This clonotype was seen repeatedly, ten times or more. This chain links TRBV9 with TRBJ2-1; D not certain. V was cut by 4 bases and J by 9 bases, with 8 bases left in between. The germline gives CDR1 SGDLS, CDR2 YYNGEE. The CDR3 sequence is 11 residues long. For the CDR3, the DNA is TGTGCCAGCAGCCTTAGCTCTGAGCAGTTCTTC. Translating it yields CASSLSSEQFF.